This entry is about one T cell receptor beta chain. The sample comes from a study of blood T cell repertoires in COVID-19. Some clones are missing from TCRdb's copy, which holds only in-frame ones; the method was immunoSEQ multiplex PCR. This sample has tens of thousands of clones, with 70% to 85% found just once. Trimming removed 5 bases from V and 5 bases from J; junction bases left unmatched: 5. The length of the CDR3 is 14 residues. CDR1 and CDR2 from the germline V gene are MDHEN and SYDVKM. This receptor was taken from a man aged 65 to 79 with acute or convalescent COVID-19. The V call is TRBV28, the J call TRBJ1-4, with 7 bases aligning to TRBD1. The source material was peripheral blood. CDR3 DNA: TGTGCCAGCAGTCTTCAGGGGGGAAATGAAAAACTGTTTTTT. As protein: CASSLQGGNEKLFF.